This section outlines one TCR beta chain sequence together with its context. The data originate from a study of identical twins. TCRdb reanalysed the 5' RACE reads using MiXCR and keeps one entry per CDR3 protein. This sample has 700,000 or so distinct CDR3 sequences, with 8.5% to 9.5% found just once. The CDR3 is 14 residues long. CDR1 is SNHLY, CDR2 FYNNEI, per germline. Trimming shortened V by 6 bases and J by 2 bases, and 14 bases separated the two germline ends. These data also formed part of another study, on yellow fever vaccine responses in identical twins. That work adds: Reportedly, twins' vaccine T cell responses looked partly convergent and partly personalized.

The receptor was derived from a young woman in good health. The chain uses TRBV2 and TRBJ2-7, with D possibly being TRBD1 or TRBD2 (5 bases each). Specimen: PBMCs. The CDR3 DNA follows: TGTGCCAGCAGGCCGGGACCCAATCCCTACGAGCAGTACTTC. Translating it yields CASRPGPNPYEQYF.